This passage covers 29 T cell receptor beta chains from one sample sequenced in a study of blood T cell repertoires in COVID-19 (TCRdb year 2020). Library prep was done by the immunoSEQ multiplex PCR assay. TCRdb limited this immuneACCESS table to in-frame rearrangements with V and J called. A share of clones is missing; checked studies link under half to unresolved V genes, and the rest is unexplained. The sample includes 200,000 to 300,000 clones, with around 84% observed a single time. Roughly 5.6% of the sample is held by the ten biggest clonotypes. What was sequenced was peripheral blood. These receptors were obtained from a woman aged 55-70 years with COVID-19, enrolled during active disease.

The chain joins TRBV27 to TRBJ1-6, with D unresolved. The germline V gene has CDR1 MNHEY and CDR2 SMNVEV (reference sequence). The ends were cut back, 1 base at V and 0 bases at J, with 10 bases in the middle. CDR3 length equals 17 residues. In DNA form, the CDR3 reads TGTGCCAGCAGTTTATGGGCACCCAGCTCCTATAATTCACCCCTCCACTTT. This codes for CASSLWAPSSYNSPLHF.

CDR3 loop: CASSSGTGGSQPQHF. CDR3 in DNA: TGTGCCAGCAGCTCCGGGACAGGGGGCAGTCAGCCCCAGCATTTT. The chain uses TRBV28 and TRBJ1-5, with 12 bases lining up with TRBD1. V dropped 6 bases and J dropped 6; count of bases not matched to a gene: 6. Germline V gene sequence: CDR1 MDHEN, CDR2 SYDVKM. This CDR3 comprises 15 residues.

The rearrangement joins TRBV6-5 to TRBJ2-6; a possible D gene is TRBD2 (6 bases). V lost 6 bases, J lost 3 bases, and 12 bases lay in between. CDR1 and CDR2 (germline): MNHEY, SVGAGI. The CDR3 loop spans 15 amino acids. Here the CDR3 reads CASSIQGGGANVLTF. CDR3 nucleotide sequence: TGTGCCAGCAGCATTCAGGGAGGTGGGGCCAACGTCCTGACTTTC.

The V gene is TRBV30, the J gene TRBJ1-3; 11 nucleotides agree with TRBD1. The CDR3 covers 15 residues. CDR1 and CDR2 (germline): GTSNPN, SVGIG (reference sequence). V was pared by 2 bases and J by 4 bases, with 4 bases of the junction left unmatched. The DNA for the CDR3 is TGTGCCTGGAGTACGGACAGGGGGCTGGGAAACACCATATATTTT. Protein: CAWSTDRGLGNTIYF.

At least ten counts were recorded for this clone. The rearrangement joins TRBV2 to TRBJ1-2, with TRBD1 matching 9 bases. V lost 6 bases to trimming and J lost 8 bases; unmatched junction nucleotides: 13. This CDR3 is built from 15 residues. Germline V CDR1 and CDR2: SNHLY, FYNNEI. The DNA of the CDR3 is TGTGCCAGCAGCGATGCCGGGGACAGGGTGCAAGGCTACACCTTC. Translating gives CASSDAGDRVQGYTF. The complete variable domain, with remaining parts taken from reference TRBV2 and TRBJ1-2, reads EPEVTQTPSHQVTQMGQEVILRCVPISNHLYFYWYRQILGQKVEFLVSFYNNEISEKSEIFDDQFSVERPDGSNFTLKIRSTKLEDSAMYFCASSDAGDRVQGYTFGSGTRLTVV.

This clone has only a few counts. The chain has TRBV9 and TRBJ1-2; D is undetermined. The CDR3 has 15 residues. V dropped 0 bases and J dropped 3 bases, with 12 bases sitting between them. Per germline, CDR1 SGDLS and CDR2 YYNGEE. Here the CDR3 reads CASSVGGWNDYGYTF. Written as DNA, the CDR3 is TGTGCCAGCAGCGTAGGAGGGTGGAATGACTATGGCTACACCTTC.

The V call is TRBV5-1, the J call TRBJ1-6; 9 bases fit TRBD1. The CDR3 is made up of 15 amino acids. Trimming at V came to 4 bases and at J to 7 bases, leaving 6 bases not matched to a gene. Germline V lookup: CDR1 SGHRS, CDR2 YFSETQ. The CDR3 nucleotides read TGCGCCAGCAGCCCCAGACAGGGGGTAAATTCACCCCTCCACTTT. Amino acids: CASSPRQGVNSPLHF.

A single count supports this clone. The V and J genes are TRBV5-4 and TRBJ2-1; the match to TRBD1 covers 11 bases. Per germline, CDR1 SGHNT and CDR2 YYREEE (reference sequence). V shed 3 bases, J shed 9 bases, and the junction held 14 bases outside the gene matches. This CDR3 has 17 amino acids. The CDR3 region is CASSSRTGGSGGAEQFF. As DNA, the CDR3 is TGTGCCAGCAGCTCTAGGACAGGGGGCTCGGGAGGGGCTGAGCAGTTCTTC.

The chain uses TRBV7-9 and TRBJ1-2; D is unclear. CDR1 is SEHNR and CDR2 is FQNEAQ in the germline V gene (reference sequence). The V end was cut by 4 bases, the J end by 0 bases, with 6 bases between. This CDR3 has 13 residues. The CDR3 region is CASSSAANYGYTF. For the CDR3, the DNA is TGTGCCAGCAGCTCAGCCGCTAACTATGGCTACACCTTC.

V gene TRBV30 combines with J gene TRBJ1-4; D possibly corresponds to TRBD1 (5 bases). Trimming took 7 bases from V and 7 from J, leaving 22 bases between them. This CDR3 contains 15 residues. Germline CDR1 and CDR2: GTSNPN and SVGIG (reference sequence). The CDR3 here is CAFGKDGPGGEKLFF. For the CDR3, the DNA is TGTGCCTTCGGAAAGGATGGGCCCGGGGGTGAAAAACTGTTTTTT.

This rearrangement joins TRBV7-3 to TRBJ2-1; 10 nucleotides match TRBD1. V lost 6 bases and J lost 6; bases outside the gene matches: 8. Germline CDR1 reads SGHTA; CDR2 reads FQGTGA. CDR3 size: 15 residues. The CDR3 protein is CASSQTGTGVNEQFF. The CDR3 coding sequence is TGTGCCAGCAGTCAAACCGGGACAGGGGTCAATGAGCAGTTCTTC. Based on the CDR3 plus reference TRBV7-3 and TRBJ2-1, the full variable domain is GAGVSQTPSNKVTEKGKYVELRCDPISGHTALYWYRQSLGQGPEFLIYFQGTGAADDSGLPNDRFFAVRPEGSVSTLKIQRTERGDSAVYLCASSQTGTGVNEQFFGPGTRLTVL.

The chain employs TRBV28 and TRBJ2-6; 7 bases align to TRBD1. In germline, CDR1 is MDHEN, CDR2 SYDVKM. Germline trimming cut 2 bases from V and 1 base from J; bases unmatched to any gene: 5. The CDR3 covers 17 residues. The CDR3 loop is CASSLLARGSGANVLTF. DNA of the CDR3: TGTGCCAGCAGTTTACTGGCCAGGGGGTCTGGGGCCAACGTCCTGACTTTC. The variable domain in full, completed from reference TRBV28 and TRBJ2-6, reads DVKVTQSSRYLVKRTGEKVFLECVQDMDHENMFWYRQDPGLGLRLIYFSYDVKMKEKGDIPEGYSVSREKKERFSLILESASTNQTSMYLCASSLLARGSGANVLTFGAGSRLTVL.

The V gene is TRBV7-9, the J gene TRBJ2-1; 7 bases are a match to TRBD1. The V gene's germline CDR1 is SEHNR and CDR2 FQNEAQ (reference sequence). The CDR3 consists of 16 residues. Trimming cost V 6 bases and J 0 bases; bases outside gene matches: 8. The CDR3 DNA sequence: TGTGCCAGCAGTGATCTCCGGGACAGCTCCTACAATGAGCAGTTCTTC. Encoded protein: CASSDLRDSSYNEQFF.

This clone was seen a few times. This sequence joins TRBV27 and TRBJ1-1; D is possibly TRBD1 (6 bases). This CDR3 contains 19 residues. From germline, CDR1 is MNHEY and CDR2 SMNVEV (reference sequence). V shed 2 bases and J shed 0 bases, with 22 bases lying between them. The CDR3 DNA sequence: TGTGCCAGCAGTTTAAGGATAGGGGGATTAGGGGCGATGAACACTGAAGCTTTCTTT. Translation gives CASSLRIGGLGAMNTEAFF.

The V gene is TRBV2, the J gene TRBJ2-1; 10 positions match TRBD2. CDR1 and CDR2 (germline): SNHLY, FYNNEI. V lost 6 bases and J lost 7; bases outside the gene matches: 12. The CDR3 runs 16 residues. The chain's CDR3 is CASRAPAAGGPNEQFF. CDR3 nucleotides: TGTGCCAGCAGAGCCCCGGCAGCGGGAGGGCCGAATGAGCAGTTCTTC.

The CDR3 loop reads CAISPWASGRMDSYNEQFF. The CDR3 DNA is TGTGCCATCAGCCCCTGGGCTAGCGGGAGAATGGACTCCTACAATGAGCAGTTCTTC. The chain recombines TRBV10-3 with TRBJ2-1, with 10 positions matching TRBD2. Germline V gene sequence: CDR1 ENHRY, CDR2 SYGVKD. The trim removed 6 bases at V and 0 bases at J, leaving 14 bases unmatched. This CDR3 has 19 residues.

The chain combines TRBV5-1 with TRBJ1-4; 10 bases match TRBD1. Germline V gene sequence: CDR1 SGHRS, CDR2 YFSETQ. This CDR3 is built from 15 residues. Unmatched junction bases numbered 4, after V lost 0 bases and J lost 8 bases. CDR3 bases: TGCGCCAGCAGCTTGGGTGGGACAGGGGTCGAAAAACTGTTTTTT. This translates into CASSLGGTGVEKLFF.

The rearrangement joins TRBV7-9 to TRBJ2-3; perhaps TRBD2 as D (7 bases). The germline V and J ends were trimmed by 1 base and 0 bases, with 14 bases remaining between them. This CDR3 has 17 residues. Per germline, CDR1 SEHNR and CDR2 FQNEAQ (reference sequence). CDR3 residues: CASSLGGGGTSTDTQYF. DNA of the CDR3: TGTGCCAGCAGCTTAGGTGGCGGGGGCACTAGCACAGATACGCAGTATTTT. Together with reference TRBV7-9 and TRBJ2-3, the CDR3 gives the full variable domain: DTGVSQNPRHKITKRGQNVTFRCDPISEHNRLYWYRQTLGQGPEFLTYFQNEAQLEKSRLLSDRFSAERPKGSFSTLEIQRTEQGDSAMYLCASSLGGGGTSTDTQYFGPGTRLTVL.

Comment on this clone: Other nucleotide sequences in the sample specify the same CDR3. CDR3 sequence reads: CASSLAVSTGELFF. DNA for the CDR3: TGCGCCAGCAGCTTGGCGGTTAGCACCGGGGAGCTGTTTTTT. V usage is TRBV5-1 and J usage is TRBJ2-2, with D unresolved. Germline CDR1 SGHRS, CDR2 YFSETQ. Trimming stripped 0 bases from V and 4 bases from J, with 7 bases between. The CDR3 extends over 14 amino acids.

The V and J genes are TRBV2 and TRBJ1-1; TRBD1 is a possible D gene (5 bases). CDR1 SNHLY and CDR2 FYNNEI come from the germline V gene. V lost 4 bases and J lost 1, with 10 bases in between. This CDR3 is built from 14 residues. As DNA, the CDR3 is TGTGCCAGCAGTGTTTGGACAACGAACACTGAAGCTTTCTTT. It specifies CASSVWTTNTEAFF. Using reference TRBV2 and TRBJ1-1 for the parts outside the CDR3, the full variable domain is EPEVTQTPSHQVTQMGQEVILRCVPISNHLYFYWYRQILGQKVEFLVSFYNNEISEKSEIFDDQFSVERPDGSNFTLKIRSTKLEDSAMYFCASSVWTTNTEAFFGQGTRLTVV.

This clone was found once. The chain couples TRBV19 to TRBJ2-5; the D gene is possibly TRBD2 (6 bases). The CDR3 sequence is 12 residues long. Germline V gene sequence: CDR1 LNHDA, CDR2 SQIVND (reference sequence). Trimming left V 11 bases short and J 6 bases short, with 16 bases between. This chain's CDR3 is CASEAGGKTQYF. DNA for the CDR3: TGTGCCTCCGAGGCAGGCGGGAAGACCCAGTACTTC. The variable domain in full, completed from reference TRBV19 and TRBJ2-5, reads DGGITQSPKYLFRKEGQNVTLSCEQNLNHDAMYWYRQDPGQGLRLIYYSQIVNDFQKGDIAEGYSVSREKKESFPLTVTSAQKNPTAFYLCASEAGGKTQYFGPGTRLLVL.

This clone was observed a handful of times. CDR3 sequence: CASSHWRETQYF. The CDR3 DNA is TGTGCCAGCAGCCACTGGAGGGAGACCCAGTACTTC. The chain couples TRBV7-8 to TRBJ2-5; a weak D match, TRBD2 (5 bases). CDR3 length: 12 amino acids. V was trimmed by 5 bases and J by 5 bases, leaving 9 bases between them. The germline gives CDR1 SGHVS, CDR2 FQNEAQ.

The chain carries TRBV2 and TRBJ1-2; D is uncertain. The CDR3 contains 12 residues. Deletions cut 6 bases from V and 8 bases from J, with 13 bases between. CDR1 SNHLY and CDR2 FYNNEI come from the germline V gene. This CDR3 reads CASRPSSQGYTF. The CDR3 DNA reads as TGTGCCAGCAGGCCCAGTTCGCAAGGCTACACCTTC.

This chain joins TRBV4-1 and TRBJ2-1, with D maybe TRBD2 (5 bases). CDR1 is MGHRA and CDR2 is YSYEKL in the germline V gene. The CDR3 is 15 amino acids. Trimming removed 0 bases from V and 4 bases from J, with 10 bases in between. CDR3 bases: TGCGCCAGCAGCCAAGACGGTGAGGGTTACAATGAGCAGTTCTTC. Its translation: CASSQDGEGYNEQFF.

V and J are TRBV30 and TRBJ2-7; D ambiguous. The V end was cut by 0 bases, the J end by 6 bases, with 9 bases between. Germline loops: CDR1 GTSNPN, CDR2 SVGIG (reference sequence). CDR3 length equals 12 residues. CDR3 sequence (DNA): TGTGCCTGGAGTGTACCCGGTAGCGAGCAGTACTTC. Translation gives CAWSVPGSEQYF.

This chain uses TRBV4-1 with TRBJ1-2; possible D gene TRBD1, 6 bases. The germline gives CDR1 MGHRA, CDR2 YSYEKL. CDR3 length: 13 residues. V lost 5 bases and J 4 bases, leaving 11 bases between the germline ends. The CDR3 DNA is TGCGCCAGCAGCACCGGGACACCCTATGGCTACACCTTC. Protein sequence: CASSTGTPYGYTF.

The chain links TRBV9 to TRBJ1-2; 12 bases agree with TRBD1. V gave up 4 bases and J gave up 7 bases; unmatched junction bases: 14. Germline CDR1 reads SGDLS; CDR2 reads YYNGEE. The CDR3 is 17 residues long. CDR3 bases: TGTGCCAGCAGCATCGGGACAGGGGGCTTTGGCGGGAGTGGCTACACCTTC. It yields the protein CASSIGTGGFGGSGYTF. The entire variable domain, with the rest obtained from reference TRBV9 and TRBJ1-2, is as follows: DSGVTQTPKHLITATGQRVTLRCSPRSGDLSVYWYQQSLDQGLQFLIQYYNGEERAKGNILERFSAQQFPDLHSELNLSSLELGDSALYFCASSIGTGGFGGSGYTFGSGTRLTVV.

The genes are TRBV6-1 and TRBJ1-2; perhaps TRBD1 as D (5 bases). Between the trimmed V and J ends, which lost 2 bases and 7 bases, there was a span of 17 bases. CDR1 is MNHNS and CDR2 is SASEGT in the germline V gene. The CDR3 runs 15 residues. Here the CDR3 DNA reads TGTGCCAGCAGTGAATCCGCAGGGTGGTTTGGTGGCTACACCTTC. This encodes CASSESAGWFGGYTF.

This sequence joins TRBV3-1 (or the pseudogene TRBV3-2) and TRBJ1-1; TRBD1 agrees at 9 bases. Germline CDR1 is LGHDT and CDR2 is YNNKEL (reference sequence). The CDR3 runs 13 residues. The V and J ends lost 5 bases and 5 bases, in that order; junction bases with no gene match: 3. The CDR3 is CASSTGTGTEAFF. DNA of the CDR3: TGTGCCAGCAGCACCGGGACAGGGACTGAAGCTTTCTTT.